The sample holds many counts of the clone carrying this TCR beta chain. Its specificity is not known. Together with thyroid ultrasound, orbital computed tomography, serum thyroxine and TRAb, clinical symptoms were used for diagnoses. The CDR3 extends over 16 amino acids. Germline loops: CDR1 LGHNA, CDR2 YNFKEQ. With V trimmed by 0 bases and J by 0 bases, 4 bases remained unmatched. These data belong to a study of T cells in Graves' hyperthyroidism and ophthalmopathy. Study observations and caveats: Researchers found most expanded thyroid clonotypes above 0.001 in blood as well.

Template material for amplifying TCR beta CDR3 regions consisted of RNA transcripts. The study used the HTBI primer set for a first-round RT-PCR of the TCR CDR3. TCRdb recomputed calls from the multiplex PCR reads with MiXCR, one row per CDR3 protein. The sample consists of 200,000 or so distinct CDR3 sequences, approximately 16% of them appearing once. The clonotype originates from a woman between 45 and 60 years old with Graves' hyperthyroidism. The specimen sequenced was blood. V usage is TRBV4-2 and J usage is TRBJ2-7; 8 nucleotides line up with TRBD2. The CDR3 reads CASSQDLGTSSYEQYF. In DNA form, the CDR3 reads TGTGCCAGCAGCCAAGATTTAGGGACTAGCTCCTACGAGCAGTACTTC.